Detailed here is one TCR beta chain. The antigen it binds to is not known. Per-nucleotide qualities are absent, and no much larger clonotype sits a single base away. The data originate from a study of blood T cell repertoires in COVID-19 (dated by TCRdb to 2019 to 2021). Regarding the study in general: The collaborator samples originated in the United States, Italy and Spain and spanned the acute and convalescent phases of COVID-19. A freely available public database, intended as a resource for researchers studying the immune response to SARS-CoV-2, is where the repertoires were released. The material from the prospective study consisted of cDNA or gDNA derived from T cells, B-cell-depleted T cells, or PBMCs. Deeply sampled blood TCRbeta repertoires from subjects exposed to, actively infected with, or recovered from COVID-19 were included in the dataset. Where available, HLA class I and class II types were obtained from metadata supplied by the sample provider rather than from assay-based typing. The samples were drawn from the first 160 participants of the ongoing ImmuneRACE study and from over a thousand subjects provided by 6 global collaborators. Sample metadata almost always included a de-identified subject ID, COVID-19 status, age in years and sex. The paper as a whole reports these results and caveats: How much clinical and demographic metadata was included differed by source and by participant, and the metadata was provided uncurated.

The immunoSEQ Assay, a bias-controlled multiplex PCR, was used to amplify TCRbeta CDR3 regions from genomic DNA. The paper's processing steps were these. Within the assay, amplification of reference gene primers was used to estimate how many nucleated cells each sample contained. To quantify the absolute abundance of each unique TCRbeta CDR3 rearrangement, sequence reads were collapsed and filtered. For each sample, productive Simpson clonality was calculated as the square root of Simpson's diversity index over productive rearrangements. TCRdb carries this immuneACCESS record with in-frame sequences only. Its versions omit some clonotypes, under half of them owing to an unresolved V gene in the studies checked, with the rest unexplained. The V and J calls and clone size were taken over from that table, and D and trimming were inferred from the DNA. The sample table shows about 130,000 clones, and roughly nine tenths are seen once. Around 2.1% of the sample is in the top ten clones.

In Seattle, one collaborating source enrolled patients while the infection was active and tracked those patients longitudinally over the course of disease. Each collaborating institution followed its own protocols to collect whole blood in K2EDTA tubes. For TCRbeta analysis, collaborators shipped samples as frozen whole blood, isolated PBMCs, or DNA extracted from either of those sample types. V is pared back by 4 bases and J by 4 bases, with 11 bases lying between the germline termini. CDR1 SGHRS and CDR2 YFSETQ were looked up in the germline V gene. There are 14 amino acids in the CDR3, from cysteine to phenylalanine inclusive. Just CDR3 DNA is preserved here, 42 bases in frame from base 1.

Sequencing used peripheral blood. The chain is encoded by TRBV5-1 joined to TRBJ2-2; 5 matching bases give a weak D call of TRBD1. The clonotype comes from a man aged 50-59 years with COVID-19, enrolled during active disease. The CDR3 corresponds to CASSLAGSTGELFF. The nucleotide sequence reads as follows: TGCGCCAGCAGCCTGGCAGGGTCCACCGGGGAGCTGTTTTTT.